These T cell receptor beta chains were read from a single sample in a study of OX40 agonist ivuxolimab in advanced cancers. The table came from immunoSEQ multiplex PCR; TCRdb's copy has only in-frame clones and leaves some out. Among over 15,000 clones listed, approximately 72% were seen once. Sequenced material: CD4+ or CD8+ T cells sorted from blood, taken in a trial of the OX40 agonist ivuxolimab. The receptors shown here come from an adult with an advanced solid tumor such as melanoma, head and neck, liver or kidney cancer. Each CDR3 is given with its conserved first and last residue. The order of the fields is clone size, J gene, D gene, V gene, CDR3 protein, CDR3 DNA. D genes are given only for firm matches. Not every row has a clone size; where given, it reads once, few, many or a size class.

>few|TRBJ1-5|.|TRBV19
CASSILALGQPQHF
TGTGCCAGTAGTATTCTCGCCCTAGGGCAGCCCCAGCATTTT
>.|TRBJ2-3|.|TRBV27
CASSNGDTQYF
TGTGCCAGCAGCAATGGGGATACGCAGTATTTT
>.|TRBJ1-2|.|TRBV10-3
CAISESYGYTF
TGTGCCATCAGTGAGAGCTATGGCTACACCTTC
>few|TRBJ2-2|.|TRBV4-3
CASSQETGMNTGELFF
TGCGCCAGCAGCCAAGAAACGGGAATGAACACCGGGGAGCTGTTTTTT
>.|TRBJ1-6|.|TRBV5-1
CASSLVQGDNSPLHF
TGTGCCAGCAGCTTGGTGCAGGGCGATAATTCACCCCTCCACTTT
>.|TRBJ2-3|TRBD2|TRBV9
CASSISGPSTDTQYF
TGTGCCAGCAGCATTAGCGGGCCCAGCACAGATACGCAGTATTTT
>.|TRBJ1-4|.|TRBV7-9
CASSSPGMNEKLFF
TGTGCCAGCAGCTCTCCAGGGATGAATGAAAAACTGTTTTTT
>.|TRBJ1-2|.|TRBV5-4
CASENDSLGRYGYTF
TGTGCCAGCGAAAACGACAGCCTGGGAAGGTATGGCTACACCTTC
>.|TRBJ1-5|.|TRBV10-3
CAISEPQGNGNQPQHF
TGTGCCATCAGTGAACCACAGGGTAATGGCAATCAGCCCCAGCATTTT
>.|TRBJ1-5|.|TRBV6-4
CASSEGSNQPQHF
TGTGCCAGCAGTGAGGGCTCCAATCAGCCCCAGCATTTT
>.|TRBJ2-3|TRBD2|TRBV6-1
CASTELAVSTDTQYF
TGTGCCAGCACCGAACTAGCGGTTAGCACAGATACGCAGTATTTT
>.|TRBJ2-1|TRBD2|TRBV11-2
CASSLRGVVSNEQFF
TGTGCCAGCAGCTTGCGGGGGGTCGTTAGTAATGAGCAGTTCTTC
>.|TRBJ2-7|TRBD1|TRBV27
CASSLQYGTAVQGEQYF
TGTGCCAGCAGTTTACAATATGGGACAGCGGTCCAGGGCGAGCAGTACTTC
>.|TRBJ2-3|TRBD2|TRBV5-1
CASSLAGTMSDTQYF
TGCGCCAGCAGCTTGGCAGGGACTATGTCCGATACGCAGTATTTT
>.|TRBJ1-3|.|TRBV7-2
CASSLPGVTGNTIYF
TGTGCCAGCAGCTTACCAGGGGTCACTGGAAACACCATATATTTT
>.|TRBJ1-2|.|TRBV7-2
CASSGDGKTYGYTF
TGTGCCAGCAGCGGAGACGGAAAGACCTATGGCTACACCTTC
>once|TRBJ2-1|TRBD2|TRBV7-8
CASSPRTSGHVEQFF
TGTGCCAGCAGCCCTAGGACTAGCGGCCACGTTGAGCAGTTCTTC
>.|TRBJ1-1|.|TRBV7-8
CASSLNWVNTEAFF
TGTGCCAGCAGCTTAAACTGGGTTAACACTGAAGCTTTCTTT
>.|TRBJ2-2|.|TRBV6-5
CASSYEAALGTGELFF
TGTGCCAGCAGTTACGAGGCAGCCCTGGGAACCGGGGAGCTGTTTTTT
>.|TRBJ2-6|TRBD1|TRBV9
CASSTTGWAGANVLTF
TGTGCCAGCAGCACGACAGGGTGGGCCGGGGCCAACGTCCTGACTTTC
>.|TRBJ2-3|TRBD1|TRBV5-4
CASRDRGGDTQYF
TGTGCCAGCCGGGACAGGGGAGGGGATACGCAGTATTTT
>.|TRBJ2-7|TRBD1|TRBV19
CASSATLGGLTYEQYF
TGTGCCAGTAGTGCGACCCTAGGGGGCCTCACCTACGAGCAGTACTTC
>.|TRBJ2-1|.|TRBV13
CASSPVRGTVGLTGDEQFF
TGTGCCAGCAGCCCCGTGAGGGGGACGGTCGGATTAACCGGGGATGAGCAGTTCTTC
>few|TRBJ2-4|.|TRBV2
CASDAGGGNIQYF
TGTGCCAGTGACGCAGGAGGTGGAAACATTCAGTACTTC
>.|TRBJ2-7|.|TRBV19
CASSIARASPYEQYF
TGTGCCAGTAGTATAGCCCGGGCTTCGCCATACGAGCAGTACTTC
>.|TRBJ2-1|.|TRBV19
CASSMKVDNEQFF
TGTGCCAGTAGTATGAAAGTCGACAATGAGCAGTTCTTC
>.|TRBJ2-7|.|TRBV28
CASSFSGWEQYF
TGTGCCAGCAGTTTCTCAGGGTGGGAGCAGTACTTC
>few|TRBJ1-6|.|TRBV6-5
CASSAIQNSPLHF
TGTGCCAGCAGTGCCATTCAGAATTCACCCCTCCACTTT
>.|TRBJ2-5|.|TRBV13
CASSTRTVGEETQYF
TGTGCCAGCAGCACAAGGACTGTTGGCGAAGAGACCCAGTACTTC
>.|TRBJ1-1|.|TRBV9
CASSVAGTGTEAFF
TGTGCCAGCAGCGTAGCCGGGACGGGCACTGAAGCTTTCTTT
>.|TRBJ1-5|.|TRBV6-6
CASTQAPNQPQHF
TGTGCCAGCACCCAGGCTCCCAATCAGCCCCAGCATTTT